This note documents a single TCR beta chain sequence. Its antigen remains unknown. The method was immunoSEQ multiplex PCR; TCRdb's version includes in-frame clones alone and lacks a portion of them. The table records about 80,000 clones, roughly 90% of them present only once. V was trimmed by 0 bases and J by 8 bases, leaving 11 bases between them. CDR1 SGHRS and CDR2 YFSETQ come from the germline V gene. The CDR3 contains 13 residues. The source of the sample is a study of identifying expanded T cells in peripheral blood. Study-level points and caveats: Differentially abundant clones: about 1.2 between replicates, 15 to 17 at around 14 days, 19 at four. Variance in clone template counts between roughly 2-week samples significantly increased with total template count across all healthy donors.

No infections or other immune events were documented during collection. This TCR derives from a person aged 18 to 75 in good health. Input material: blood. V is TRBV5-1 and J is TRBJ1-2, with D maybe TRBD1 (6 bases). Written as DNA, the CDR3 is TGCGCCAGCAGCTTGGTGGGGGCGGCGGGCTACACCTTC. It encodes CASSLVGAAGYTF.